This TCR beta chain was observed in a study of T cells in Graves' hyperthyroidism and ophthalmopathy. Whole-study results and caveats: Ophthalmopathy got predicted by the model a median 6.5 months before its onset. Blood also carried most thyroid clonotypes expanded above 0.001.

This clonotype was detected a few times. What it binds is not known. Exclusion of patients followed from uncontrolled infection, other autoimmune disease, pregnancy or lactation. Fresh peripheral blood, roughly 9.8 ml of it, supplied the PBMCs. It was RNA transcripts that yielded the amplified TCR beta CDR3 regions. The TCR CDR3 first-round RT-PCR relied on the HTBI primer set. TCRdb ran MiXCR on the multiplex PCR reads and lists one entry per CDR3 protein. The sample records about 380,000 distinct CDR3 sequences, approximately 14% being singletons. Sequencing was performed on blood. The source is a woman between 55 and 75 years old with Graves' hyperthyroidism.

The CDR3 here is CASSYLGGKNTGELFF. Here the CDR3 DNA reads TGTGCCAGCAGTTACCTTGGCGGCAAGAACACCGGGGAGCTGTTTTTT. This chain connects TRBV6-2 or TRBV6-3 to TRBJ2-2; D unresolved. CDR1 is MNHEY, CDR2 SVGEGT, per germline. Trimming took 2 bases from V and 1 from J, leaving 11 bases between them. The CDR3 has 16 amino acids.